Shown below are 20 T cell receptor beta chains from a single sample sequenced in a study of T cells of healthy individuals. TCRdb redid the calling of the 5' RACE reads with MiXCR, one entry per CDR3 protein. Seen here are 95,000 to 100,000 distinct CDR3 sequences, around 17% observed once, and the top ten hold about 6%. The receptors originated from a human donor in good health.

Remarks on this clonotype: A much larger clone differs from this one at a single base, so this may be a read error. J is TRBJ2-5 and V is TRBV7-9, with no clear D. Germline CDR1 reads SEHNR; CDR2 reads FQNEAQ (reference sequence). The CDR3 contains 13 residues. Trimming removed 11 bases from V and 5 bases from J, with 18 bases in between. The CDR3 spells CAGTLRPRETQYF. The DNA of the CDR3 is TGTGCCGGCACCTTACGTCCTCGGGAGACCCAGTACTTC.

This chain uses TRBV5-6 with TRBJ2-2; D is ambiguous. This CDR3 is built from 13 residues. The V gene's germline CDR1 is SGHDT and CDR2 YYEEEE. The ends were cut back, 2 bases at V and 7 bases at J, with 9 bases in the middle. Written as DNA, the CDR3 is TGTGCCAGCAGCTTCGGCAGCTACGGGGAGCTGTTTTTT. Translated, it gives CASSFGSYGELFF.

V is TRBV28 and J is TRBJ2-5; D is possibly TRBD2 (7 bases). The CDR3 runs 15 residues. Germline V gene lookup returns CDR1 MDHEN and CDR2 SYDVKM. V lost 3 bases and J lost 1, with 12 bases in between. The CDR3, as DNA: TGTGCCAGCAGTTTTACCGGGGGGCTCCAAGAGACCCAGTACTTC. Its protein is CASSFTGGLQETQYF.

This clonotype was recorded a few times. The chain links TRBV12-3 or TRBV12-4 to TRBJ1-6; D uncertain. The CDR3 consists of 15 residues. Trimming cost V 3 bases and J 2 bases, with 8 bases left between them. CDR3 amino acids: CASSFGVAYNSPLHF. In nucleotides, the CDR3 is TGTGCCAGCAGTTTTGGGGTAGCCTATAATTCACCCCTCCACTTT.

This clonotype was counted only a few times. The V and J genes are TRBV6-5 and TRBJ2-7; D is unresolved. CDR3 length equals 15 residues. Trimming removed 2 bases at V and 1 base at J, with 12 bases between. Germline-derived CDR1 and CDR2 are MNHEY and SVGAGI. The CDR3 nucleotides are TGTGCCAGCAGTTACACCGGGCCGCTATCCTACGAGCAGTACTTC. Protein sequence: CASSYTGPLSYEQYF.

The genes are TRBV28 and TRBJ2-3; no reliable D call. The CDR3 length is 14 residues. The V end was cut by 5 bases, the J end by 2 bases, with 11 bases between. CDR1 and CDR2 from the germline V gene are MDHEN and SYDVKM. The CDR3 region is CASSPPEATDTQYF. In DNA, the CDR3 is TGTGCCAGCAGTCCGCCCGAAGCCACAGATACGCAGTATTTT.

This clonotype occurred a few times. The gene calls are TRBV7-2 and TRBJ1-5; D unresolved. V shed 1 base and J shed 5 bases, with 9 bases lying between them. There are 14 residues in the CDR3. Germline V CDR1 and CDR2: SGHTA, FQGNSA. CDR3: CASSLVRNDQPQHF. DNA of the CDR3: TGTGCCAGCAGCTTAGTCAGGAATGATCAGCCCCAGCATTTT. Variable domain in full (rest from reference TRBV7-2 and TRBJ1-5): GAGVSQSPSNKVTEKGKDVELRCDPISGHTALYWYRQSLGQGLEFLIYFQGNSAPDKSGLPSDRFSAERTGGSVSTLTIQRTQQEDSAVYLCASSLVRNDQPQHFGDGTRLSIL.

This clonotype was seen at least ten times. The chain has TRBV11-3 and TRBJ2-5; possible D gene TRBD2, 5 bases. The germline V gene has CDR1 SGHNT and CDR2 YENEEA. Trimming took off 1 base at V and 5 bases at J, with 8 bases between the two ends. CDR3 length equals 13 residues. The CDR3 sequence: CASSLVSGETQYF. As DNA, the CDR3 is TGTGCCAGCAGCTTAGTATCGGGGGAGACCCAGTACTTC.

This clonotype was found many times. This chain uses TRBV5-1 with TRBJ1-2, with 7 nucleotides matching TRBD1. The V gene end was trimmed by 5 bases and the J gene end by 6 bases; junction bases not matched to a gene: 19. The CDR3 spans 17 residues. Germline V gene sequence: CDR1 SGHRS, CDR2 YFSETQ. The CDR3 nucleotides are TGCGCCAGCAGGGGGGGAGGGACAGCAAACGGAGGAAATGGCTACACCTTC. It codes for CASRGGGTANGGNGYTF.

This clonotype was picked up a small number of times. The gene calls are TRBV20-1 and TRBJ2-7; D is perhaps TRBD1 or TRBD2 (5 bases each). This CDR3 spans 16 amino acids. Germline CDR1 reads DFQATT; CDR2 reads SNEGSKA (reference sequence). Deletions cut 2 bases from V and 1 base from J, with 18 bases between. The CDR3 region has the DNA TGCAGTGCTAGAAGCTTAAGCAGGGAGATTTCCTACGAGCAGTACTTC. It yields the protein CSARSLSREISYEQYF.

In this sample, this clonotype turned up a few times. Here the CDR3 reads CASSEGGENTEAFF. Written as DNA, the CDR3 is TGTGCCAGCAGTGAGGGGGGGGAGAACACTGAAGCTTTCTTT. The genes are TRBV2 and TRBJ1-1; D might be TRBD1 (5 bases). This CDR3 has 14 amino acids. V shed 3 bases and J shed 1 base, with 9 bases lying between them. Germline loops: CDR1 SNHLY, CDR2 FYNNEI.

In its sample, this clonotype was seen many times. The V gene is TRBV11-2, the J gene TRBJ2-1, with TRBD1 identical over 9 bases. The germline CDR1 and CDR2 sequences are SGHAT and FQNNGV. This CDR3 has 17 residues. V shed 5 bases and J 8 bases; nucleotides not matched to a gene: 16. The CDR3 reads CASSHTAGTGYRDEQFF. CDR3 coding DNA: TGTGCCAGCAGCCACACCGCCGGGACAGGGTATAGGGATGAGCAGTTCTTC.

The J gene is TRBJ2-7, the V gene TRBV9, with TRBD1 as a possible D gene (5 bases). The V and J ends lost 0 bases and 1 base respectively, with 8 bases between them. The CDR3 extends over 14 amino acids. Germline V gene sequence: CDR1 SGDLS, CDR2 YYNGEE. This CDR3 reads CASSVEGASYEQYF. DNA of the CDR3: TGTGCCAGCAGCGTAGAAGGGGCGTCCTACGAGCAGTACTTC.

This clonotype was detected only a few times. J is TRBJ1-1 and V is TRBV6-6; D remains unclear. V was trimmed by 10 bases and J by 6 bases, leaving 9 bases between them. CDR1 and CDR2 (germline): MNHNY, SVGAGI (reference sequence). CDR3 size: 10 residues. The CDR3 protein is CANTDSEAFF. CDR3 DNA sequence: TGTGCCAATACGGACTCTGAAGCTTTCTTT.

This clonotype was seen repeatedly, ten times or more. The chain has TRBV20-1 and TRBJ2-1, with D tentatively TRBD2 (6 bases). CDR1 and CDR2 from the germline V gene are DFQATT and SNEGSKA (reference sequence). This CDR3 region has 14 residues. V gave up 1 base and J gave up 5 bases, with 12 bases separating them. In nucleotides, the CDR3 is TGCAGTGCTAGAGTCGGGGGATGGAACAATGAGCAGTTCTTC. This sequence encodes CSARVGGWNNEQFF.

The chain combines TRBV5-5 with TRBJ2-3, with no clear D. Germline V gives CDR1 SGHKS, CDR2 YYEKEE (reference sequence). Trimming cost V 4 bases and J 6 bases, with 12 bases left between them. This CDR3 is 13 amino acids long. CDR3 DNA sequence: TGTGCCAGCAGCAAGCCACCGGCGGATACGCAGTATTTT. Amino acid sequence: CASSKPPADTQYF. The full variable domain, with the rest looked up from reference TRBV5-5 and TRBJ2-3, is DAGVTQSPTHLIKTRGQQVTLRCSPISGHKSVSWYQQVLGQGPQFIFQYYEKEERGRGNFPDRFSARQFPNYSSELNVNALLLGDSALYLCASSKPPADTQYFGPGTRLTVL.

This clonotype showed up just a few times. The chain is built from TRBV7-2 and TRBJ2-5; D is unresolved. The CDR3 contains 14 residues. Germline lookup yields CDR1 SGHTA and CDR2 FQGNSA. The V end was cut by 5 bases, the J end by 0 bases, with 10 bases between. In nucleotides, the CDR3 is TGTGCCAGCAGCCGATATGGGAACCAAGAGACCCAGTACTTC. Protein sequence: CASSRYGNQETQYF. Complete variable domain (other parts from reference TRBV7-2 and TRBJ2-5): GAGVSQSPSNKVTEKGKDVELRCDPISGHTALYWYRQSLGQGLEFLIYFQGNSAPDKSGLPSDRFSAERTGGSVSTLTIQRTQQEDSAVYLCASSRYGNQETQYFGPGTRLLVL.

DNA of the CDR3: TGTGCCTCCGGAAGAGGATCGACTGAAGCTTTCTTT. It encodes CASGRGSTEAFF. The chain combines TRBV7-8 with TRBJ1-1; D not resolved. The ends were cut back, 11 bases at V and 5 bases at J, with 15 bases in the middle. Germline CDR1 and CDR2: SGHVS and FQNEAQ. This CDR3 spans 12 amino acids.

The chain combines TRBV4-3 with TRBJ1-6, with 9 nucleotides matching TRBD1. There are 18 residues in the CDR3. Per germline, CDR1 LGHNA and CDR2 YSLEER. V was clipped by 3 bases and J by 8 bases; unmatched bases: 14. CDR3 residues: CASSQGMAGDRVHSPLHF. As DNA, the CDR3 is TGCGCCAGCAGCCAGGGGATGGCCGGGGACAGGGTTCATTCACCCCTCCACTTT.

This clonotype has at least ten counts. The chain employs TRBV7-8 and TRBJ2-7, with D unresolved. Trimming removed 5 bases from V and 3 bases from J, with 11 bases in between. The CDR3 sequence is 13 residues long. Germline V gene data show CDR1 as SGHVS and CDR2 as FQNEAQ. The DNA of the CDR3 is TGTGCCAGCAGCCCACTGGCCGTCTACGAGCAGTACTTC. Translating gives CASSPLAVYEQYF.